This T cell receptor beta chain was found in a study of blood T cell repertoires in COVID-19. In the study overall: Specimens from acute and convalescent COVID-19 originated in the United States, Italy and Spain. T cells, B-cell-depleted T cells, or PBMCs provided the cDNA or gDNA that served as material.

Germline trimming cut 6 bases from V and 5 bases from J; bases unmatched to any gene: 9. Per germline, CDR1 MNHEY and CDR2 SMNVEV (reference sequence). The CDR3 has 14 residues. Sequencing was performed with immunoSEQ multiplex PCR; in TCRdb, only in-frame clones are kept and a portion is missing. The sample contains more than 150,000 clones, approximately 84% of which appear only once. The rearrangement links TRBV27 to TRBJ2-7, with 8 bases lining up with TRBD1. The specimen was peripheral blood. This receptor was taken from a human donor in a cohort sampled during active COVID-19. The CDR3 spells CASSHRQGIHEQYF. In DNA, the CDR3 is TGTGCCAGCAGCCATCGACAGGGGATACACGAGCAGTACTTC.